At least ten counts were recorded for the clone carrying this T cell receptor (beta chain). The antigen remains unidentified. RNA transcripts provided the source from which TCR beta CDR3 regions were amplified. The HTBI primer set drove a first-round RT-PCR of the TCR CDR3. TCRdb re-called the multiplex PCR reads through MiXCR, storing one row per CDR3 protein. Of around 540,000 distinct CDR3 sequences listed, around 15% are singletons. Germline loops: CDR1 MDHEN, CDR2 SYDVKM. This CDR3 is 10 amino acids long. The data stem from a study of T cells in Graves' hyperthyroidism and ophthalmopathy. For the study at large: Peripheral blood was taken when the disease was first diagnosed, before any treatment began.

Ophthalmopathy cases scored 3 or more on the Clinical Activity Score and 4 or more on NOSPECS grade, with duration below 3 months. Study-level results: Patients with ophthalmopathy were separated from those with stable hyperthyroidism by a 13 V-J model. Within blood appeared most thyroid clonotypes that had expanded above 0.001.

The TCR originated in a young woman with Graves' ophthalmopathy. V usage is TRBV28 and J usage is TRBJ1-1; D is possibly TRBD1 (5 bases). The specimen was blood. The CDR3 loop is CATKGIEAFF. Here the CDR3 DNA reads TGTGCAACTAAGGGGATTGAAGCTTTCTTT.